Following are 22 T cell receptor beta chains from one sample sequenced in a study of T cell changes during pregnancy in multiple sclerosis. Clones were read by immunoSEQ multiplex PCR, and TCRdb kept only the in-frame ones, dropping some. The table lists 57,000 or so clones, roughly 86% of them singletons, with 1.5% to 2% in the top ten. The sequences come from peripheral blood, collected in the first trimester of pregnancy. The origin of the receptors is a female donor with multiple sclerosis, enrolled in a pregnancy study.

The chain is built from TRBV11-2 and TRBJ2-7, with TRBD2 as a possible D gene (6 bases). The CDR3 extends over 14 amino acids. V was cut by 5 bases and J by 3 bases, with 14 bases left in between. Germline V gene lookup returns CDR1 SGHAT and CDR2 FQNNGV. The CDR3 region has the DNA TGTGCCAGCAGCCAGACGGGGGTGTACTACGAGCAGTACTTC. Its protein is CASSQTGVYYEQYF.

The gene calls are TRBV5-4 and TRBJ2-3; TRBD2 might be the D (5 bases). There are 15 residues in the CDR3. V was cut by 2 bases and J by 0 bases, with 10 bases left in between. Germline loops: CDR1 SGHNT, CDR2 YYREEE (reference sequence). CDR3 DNA: TGTGCCAGCAGCTTTGATGGCGGGAGCACAGATACGCAGTATTTT. Its translation: CASSFDGGSTDTQYF.

V is TRBV5-1 and J is TRBJ1-1; 9 bases are a match to TRBD1. There are 13 residues in the CDR3. V lost 5 bases, J lost 4 bases, and 3 bases stayed unmatched. Germline-derived CDR1 and CDR2 are SGHRS and YFSETQ. The CDR3 loop reads CASSLTGGTEAFF. The CDR3 coding sequence is TGCGCCAGCAGTTTGACAGGGGGCACTGAAGCTTTCTTT. The whole variable domain, filled in from reference TRBV5-1 and TRBJ1-1, reads KAGVTQTPRYLIKTRGQQVTLSCSPISGHRSVSWYQQTPGQGLQFLFEYFSETQRNKGNFPGRFSGRQFSNSRSEMNVSTLELGDSALYLCASSLTGGTEAFFGQGTRLTVV.

In this sample, this clone is medium-sized (0.01 to 0.1%). The V call is TRBV7-2, the J call TRBJ2-7; 9 bases line up with TRBD2. From germline, CDR1 is SGHTA and CDR2 FQGNSA. The length of the CDR3 is 16 residues. The junction had 7 bases not matched to a gene; V was cut back by 0 bases and J by 4 bases. CDR3 sequence reads: CASSLAGSGRGYEQYF. The CDR3 nucleotides read TGTGCCAGCAGCTTAGCGGGTAGCGGGAGAGGGTACGAGCAGTACTTC.

The chain combines TRBV6-5 with TRBJ2-7; 9 nucleotides align to TRBD1. V shed 1 base and J 5 bases; nucleotides not matched to a gene: 6. The CDR3 covers 15 residues. Per the germline V gene, CDR1 is MNHEY and CDR2 is SVGAGI. The DNA for the CDR3 is TGTGCCAGCAGTTACTTAGGGACAGGGAAGGACGAGCAGTACTTC. It specifies CASSYLGTGKDEQYF.

The chain recombines TRBV2 with TRBJ1-1, with TRBD1 as a possible D gene (5 bases). The V gene lost 6 bases and the J gene lost 2 bases, with 7 bases spanning the gap. Germline CDR1 reads SNHLY; CDR2 reads FYNNEI. This CDR3 spans 12 amino acids. The CDR3 DNA reads TGTGCCAGCAGGGGACTAAACACTGAAGCTTTCTTT. As protein: CASRGLNTEAFF.

The chain is built from TRBV9 and TRBJ2-1; D is perhaps TRBD1 (5 bases). CDR3 size: 17 residues. V lost 2 bases to trimming and J lost 6 bases, with 21 bases between them. Germline V lookup: CDR1 SGDLS, CDR2 YYNGEE. CDR3 amino acids: CASSVPSTAQVGNEQFF. The DNA of the CDR3 is TGTGCCAGCAGCGTCCCATCGACAGCCCAGGTGGGCAATGAGCAGTTCTTC.

The CDR3 coding sequence is TGTGCCTGGAGCCTGAACACCGGGGAGCTGTTTTTT. It yields the protein CAWSLNTGELFF. This chain links TRBV30 with TRBJ2-2; no clear D. The germline V gene encodes CDR1 GTSNPN and CDR2 SVGIG (reference sequence). V was cut by 3 bases and J by 1 base, with 3 bases left in between. The CDR3 totals 12 residues.

This clone has a single count. The chain is built from TRBV7-8 and TRBJ2-3; D is ambiguous. This CDR3 comprises 15 residues. Trimming removed 2 bases at V and 4 bases at J, with 13 bases between. Germline V gene lookup returns CDR1 SGHVS and CDR2 FQNEAQ. The CDR3 DNA follows: TGTGCCAGCAGCTTATCGTCCAGTCAGTCAGATACGCAGTATTTT. Encoded protein: CASSLSSSQSDTQYF.

The CDR3 loop is CASSLGGIVREPTYEQYF. The CDR3 DNA is TGTGCCAGCAGCTTAGGGGGGATAGTGCGGGAGCCAACTTACGAGCAGTACTTC. The chain is built from TRBV7-8 and TRBJ2-7, with 7 positions matching TRBD2. Unmatched junction bases numbered 16, after V lost 1 base and J lost 4 bases. The germline V gene has CDR1 SGHVS and CDR2 FQNEAQ. The CDR3 length is 18 residues.

This clone was detected once. J is TRBJ2-1 and V is TRBV7-2, with TRBD2 matching 12 bases. CDR1 and CDR2 from the germline V gene are SGHTA and FQGNSA. The CDR3 contains 17 residues. Trimming at V came to 1 base and at J to 9 bases, leaving 10 bases not matched to a gene. The CDR3 sequence: CASSLDRLAGGLGEQFF. Here the CDR3 DNA reads TGTGCCAGCAGCTTAGACCGCCTAGCGGGAGGGCTTGGTGAGCAGTTCTTC.

V gene TRBV29-1 combines with J gene TRBJ2-1; D is ambiguous. The CDR3 has 16 amino acids. The germline V gene encodes CDR1 SQVTM and CDR2 ANQGSEA. V shed 2 bases and J shed 0 bases, with 14 bases lying between them. CDR3 loop: CSVESAARTSYNEQFF. In nucleotides, the CDR3 is TGCAGCGTTGAATCGGCGGCCCGAACCTCCTACAATGAGCAGTTCTTC.

The V gene is TRBV5-1, the J gene TRBJ2-3; 15 bases are shared with TRBD2. The CDR3 runs 16 residues. V gave up 3 bases and J gave up 5 bases; unmatched junction bases: 4. From germline, CDR1 is SGHRS and CDR2 YFSETQ. The CDR3 here is CASSSAGLAGGDTQYF. CDR3 DNA sequence: TGCGCCAGCAGCTCCGCGGGACTAGCGGGAGGAGATACGCAGTATTTT.

The CDR3 nucleotides read TGTGCCAGCAGCCAAGAATATAGCGGGAGCACTTCCTACGAGCAGTACTTC. Its protein is CASSQEYSGSTSYEQYF. The chain recombines TRBV4-2 with TRBJ2-7; 9 positions agree with TRBD2. CDR3 size: 17 residues. Germline CDR1 reads LGHNA; CDR2 reads YNFKEQ. The V gene end was trimmed by 0 bases and the J gene end by 1 base; junction bases not matched to a gene: 7.

J is TRBJ2-1 and V is TRBV6-4, with 7 bases aligning to TRBD1. The ends lost 3 bases at V and 4 bases at J; junction bases unmatched: 9. The CDR3 extends over 16 amino acids. In germline, CDR1 is MRHNA, CDR2 SNTAGT. The CDR3 region is CASSETRQGQYNEQFF. CDR3 coding DNA: TGTGCCAGCAGTGAAACCCGACAGGGCCAGTACAATGAGCAGTTCTTC.

The chain couples TRBV27 to TRBJ2-7; TRBD1 matches at 8 bases. The germline gives CDR1 MNHEY, CDR2 SMNVEV (reference sequence). The CDR3 runs 14 residues. V was pared by 4 bases and J by 3 bases, with 5 bases of the junction left unmatched. The CDR3 is CASSYSGQDYEQYF. In DNA form, the CDR3 reads TGTGCCAGCAGTTATTCGGGACAGGACTACGAGCAGTACTTC.

The chain uses TRBV28 and TRBJ1-2; TRBD1 aligns across 8 bases. Germline values: CDR1 MDHEN, CDR2 SYDVKM. The CDR3 covers 14 residues. V was pared by 6 bases and J by 10 bases, with 13 bases of the junction left unmatched. CDR3 sequence: CASRPPGGPRDYTF. CDR3 sequence (DNA): TGTGCCAGCAGACCTCCAGGGGGCCCCAGGGACTACACCTTC.

This sequence joins TRBV6-5 and TRBJ2-3, with D possibly matching TRBD1 (6 bases). Germline V gene sequence: CDR1 MNHEY, CDR2 SVGAGI. The CDR3 is 15 residues long. Trimming took off 6 bases at V and 2 bases at J, with 15 bases between the two ends. CDR3 DNA: TGTGCCAGCAGACCACCCGGACAGACCACAGATACGCAGTATTTT. Its protein product is CASRPPGQTTDTQYF.

The chain is built from TRBV7-9 and TRBJ2-7, with 7 nucleotides matching TRBD2. V lost 4 bases and J lost 4; bases outside the gene matches: 13. CDR1 and CDR2 (germline): SEHNR, FQNEAQ (reference sequence). There are 16 residues in the CDR3. The CDR3 bases are TGTGCCAGCAGCTCATCTCTCCCGGGACTAAAATACGAGCAGTACTTC. Translating it yields CASSSSLPGLKYEQYF. The full variable domain, its missing parts supplied by reference TRBV7-9 and TRBJ2-7, is DTGVSQNPRHKITKRGQNVTFRCDPISEHNRLYWYRQTLGQGPEFLTYFQNEAQLEKSRLLSDRFSAERPKGSFSTLEIQRTEQGDSAMYLCASSSSLPGLKYEQYFGPGTRLTVT.

The gene calls are TRBV5-1 and TRBJ1-1; TRBD1 matches 8 bases. Germline CDR1 SGHRS, CDR2 YFSETQ. The trim removed 3 bases at V and 5 bases at J, leaving 6 bases unmatched. CDR3 size: 14 residues. CDR3 amino acids: CASSSMTGATEAFF. CDR3 in DNA: TGCGCCAGCAGCTCTATGACAGGGGCGACTGAAGCTTTCTTT.

The chain has TRBV5-1 and TRBJ2-7, with TRBD2 matching over 8 bases. Germline V gives CDR1 SGHRS, CDR2 YFSETQ. V lost 3 bases to trimming and J lost 2 bases; unmatched junction nucleotides: 7. There are 15 residues in the CDR3. The CDR3 region has the DNA TGCGCCAGCAGCTCCAATAGCGGGACTACCTACGAGCAGTACTTC. As protein: CASSSNSGTTYEQYF. The full variable domain, its missing parts supplied by reference TRBV5-1 and TRBJ2-7, is KAGVTQTPRYLIKTRGQQVTLSCSPISGHRSVSWYQQTPGQGLQFLFEYFSETQRNKGNFPGRFSGRQFSNSRSEMNVSTLELGDSALYLCASSSNSGTTYEQYFGPGTRLTVT.

V and J are TRBV19 and TRBJ2-1, with 8 bases that match TRBD2. V shed 10 bases and J 9 bases; nucleotides not matched to a gene: 17. Germline assignment: CDR1 LNHDA and CDR2 SQIVND (reference sequence). The CDR3 spans 15 residues. DNA for the CDR3: TGTGCCACCGCGATAAGACCCGGGACTAGAGGTGAGCAGTTCTTC. Translating gives CATAIRPGTRGEQFF.